Shown below are 29 T cell receptor beta chains from a single sample sequenced in a study of shared clonotypes between healthy human individuals. Clones were read by immunoSEQ multiplex PCR, and TCRdb kept only the in-frame ones, dropping some. The sample yields approximately 530,000 clones, 96% seen once. Specimen: naive CD4+ T cells sorted from blood. Subset here: CD45RA+ positively selected. The receptors here all came from a woman in her 30s in good health.

The chain is built from TRBV13 and TRBJ1-2; D is perhaps TRBD1 (6 bases). This CDR3 has 14 amino acids. V was trimmed by 4 bases and J by 8 bases, leaving 17 bases between them. Germline V lookup: CDR1 PRHDT, CDR2 FYEKMQ (reference sequence). The CDR3 is CASSSSWGARGYTF. The CDR3 DNA follows: TGTGCCAGCAGCTCATCATGGGGGGCAAGGGGCTACACCTTC.

The chain uses TRBV27 and TRBJ2-7, with 8 positions matching TRBD1. V shed 6 bases and J 0 bases; nucleotides not matched to a gene: 13. This CDR3 is 17 amino acids long. The germline V gene has CDR1 MNHEY and CDR2 SMNVEV (reference sequence). The CDR3 reads CASRLLGQDRLSYEQYF. CDR3 nucleotide sequence: TGTGCCAGCAGACTACTGGGACAGGACAGACTCTCCTACGAGCAGTACTTC.

Remarks on this clone: Other DNA sequences in this specimen translate into the identical CDR3. J is TRBJ2-1 and V is TRBV19; no clear D. Per germline, CDR1 LNHDA and CDR2 SQIVND (reference sequence). Between the trimmed V and J ends, which lost 3 bases and 0 bases, there was a span of 9 bases. The CDR3 contains 15 residues. The CDR3 DNA is TGTGCCAGTAGTATCGTGGCTAGCTCCTACAATGAGCAGTTCTTC. This sequence encodes CASSIVASSYNEQFF.

V and J are TRBV5-8 and TRBJ1-1; 7 bases align to TRBD1. The CDR3 is 16 residues long. The V segment lost 4 bases and the J segment 1 base; nucleotides outside the gene matches: 10. Germline-derived CDR1 and CDR2 are SGHTS and YDEGEE. The CDR3 nucleotides read TGTGCCAGCAGCCCAGGGGGGCTAGGGAAGAACACTGAAGCTTTCTTT. It is translated as CASSPGGLGKNTEAFF.

The V gene is TRBV5-6, the J gene TRBJ2-2, with 9 bases identical to TRBD2. Germline CDR1 and CDR2: SGHDT and YYEEEE. CDR3 length equals 18 residues. After removal of 3 bases from V and 7 bases from J, the junction contained 16 bases not matched to a gene. The chain's CDR3 is CASSSMASGTGLGGELFF. The CDR3, as DNA: TGTGCCAGCAGCTCAATGGCTAGCGGGACTGGTCTGGGCGGGGAGCTGTTTTTT.

The chain couples TRBV5-4 to TRBJ1-4, with D perhaps TRBD1 (6 bases). This CDR3 is built from 16 residues. Trimming pared 0 bases from V and 7 bases from J, leaving 16 bases between. Germline-derived CDR1 and CDR2 are SGHNT and YYREEE (reference sequence). The CDR3 DNA sequence: TGTGCCAGCAGCTTGGGAGTGGGGGGCGGTCGTGAAAAACTGTTTTTT. It encodes CASSLGVGGGREKLFF.

The genes are TRBV5-1 and TRBJ2-5; D ambiguous. Germline-derived CDR1 and CDR2 are SGHRS and YFSETQ. The V and J ends lost 1 base and 1 base respectively, with 8 bases between them. The CDR3 consists of 14 residues. The CDR3 here is CASSLKVSQETQYF. CDR3 in DNA: TGCGCCAGCAGCTTGAAGGTCAGCCAAGAGACCCAGTACTTC.

This chain connects TRBV7-9 to TRBJ2-7, with D perhaps TRBD1 (5 bases). Trimming removed 2 bases at V and 5 bases at J, with 13 bases between. Germline V CDR1 and CDR2: SEHNR, FQNEAQ (reference sequence). This CDR3 contains 14 residues. CDR3 in DNA: TGTGCCAGCAGCTTACGGCAGGGCGTCGACGAGCAGTACTTC. It encodes CASSLRQGVDEQYF.

The chain links TRBV18 to TRBJ2-7; 7 bases fit TRBD2. CDR3 length equals 15 residues. Trimming cost V 3 bases and J 0 bases; bases outside gene matches: 5. From germline, CDR1 is KGHSH and CDR2 LQKENI. CDR3 in amino acids: CASSPITSDSYEQYF. As DNA, the CDR3 is TGTGCCAGCTCACCGATAACTAGCGACTCCTACGAGCAGTACTTC.

This chain uses TRBV27 with TRBJ2-5, with 7 positions matching TRBD1. V gave up 3 bases and J gave up 5 bases; unmatched junction bases: 9. This CDR3 contains 15 residues. Germline lookup yields CDR1 MNHEY and CDR2 SMNVEV (reference sequence). The CDR3 DNA reads as TGTGCCAGCAGTTTCACCTTCAGGGGGTTGGAGACCCAGTACTTC. It yields the protein CASSFTFRGLETQYF.

The gene calls are TRBV30 and TRBJ1-1, with TRBD1 matching 9 bases. CDR1 and CDR2 from the germline V gene are GTSNPN and SVGIG (reference sequence). The junction had 24 bases not matched to a gene; V was cut back by 2 bases and J by 2 bases. The length of the CDR3 is 21 residues. The CDR3 reads CAWSKGPGDRVRFGPNTEAFF. In DNA form, the CDR3 reads TGTGCCTGGAGTAAGGGACCGGGGGACAGGGTACGTTTCGGGCCCAACACTGAAGCTTTCTTT.

The rearrangement links TRBV13 to TRBJ2-2, with 10 positions matching TRBD1. The J segment lost 6 bases and the V segment lost 5 bases, leaving 12 bases of the junction unmatched. Germline CDR1 is PRHDT and CDR2 is FYEKMQ (reference sequence). This CDR3 comprises 17 residues. The CDR3 region is CASSPKGGTGVAGELFF. Here the CDR3 DNA reads TGTGCCAGCAGCCCAAAAGGCGGGACAGGGGTGGCCGGGGAGCTGTTTTTT.

This clone occurred once. The chain links TRBV28 to TRBJ1-3; D is undetermined. V was pared by 7 bases and J by 0 bases, with 7 bases between. This CDR3 comprises 13 residues. Germline assignment: CDR1 MDHEN and CDR2 SYDVKM. DNA for the CDR3: TGTGCCAGCACGGCCGGCTCTGGAAACACCATATATTTT. Translated: CASTAGSGNTIYF.

Regarding this clone: The sample holds other DNA sequences that translate to the same CDR3. The chain joins TRBV7-2 to TRBJ1-5; D is unresolved. V lost 0 bases and J 0 bases, leaving 6 bases between the germline ends. From germline, CDR1 is SGHTA and CDR2 FQGNSA. The CDR3 length is 15 residues. CDR3 DNA: TGTGCCAGCAGCTTAGCCGCTTATAGCAATCAGCCCCAGCATTTT. Translation: CASSLAAYSNQPQHF.

The chain employs TRBV10-3 and TRBJ1-1; 8 nucleotides match TRBD1. Unmatched junction bases numbered 6, after V lost 11 bases and J lost 1 base. The germline CDR1 and CDR2 sequences are ENHRY and SYGVKD. The length of the CDR3 is 13 residues. The CDR3 DNA follows: TGTGCCGTGCAGGGACAGGAGAACACTGAAGCTTTCTTT. Translation gives CAVQGQENTEAFF.

V usage is TRBV29-1 and J usage is TRBJ2-7, with a possible D match to TRBD1 (7 bases). Trimming removed 4 bases at V and 6 bases at J, with 22 bases between. The CDR3 has 15 amino acids. Germline V gene data show CDR1 as SQVTM and CDR2 as ANQGSEA. The CDR3 loop is CSVAGGLASNSEQYF. CDR3 nucleotide sequence: TGCAGCGTTGCAGGGGGACTGGCGTCGAATAGCGAGCAGTACTTC.

The J gene is TRBJ2-5, the V gene TRBV20-1; either TRBD1 or TRBD2 may supply D (5 bases each). CDR3 length: 11 residues. V shed 6 bases and J shed 6 bases, with 11 bases lying between them. Per the germline V gene, CDR1 is DFQATT and CDR2 is SNEGSKA (reference sequence). Here the CDR3 reads CSARDGKTQYF. The CDR3 coding sequence is TGCAGTGCCCGGGACGGCAAGACCCAGTACTTC.

This sequence joins TRBV4-1 and TRBJ2-3; TRBD2 agrees at 9 bases. This CDR3 spans 15 amino acids. Germline V gene data show CDR1 as MGHRA and CDR2 as YSYEKL. The V and J ends lost 1 base and 3 bases, in that order; junction bases with no gene match: 2. DNA of the CDR3: TGCGCCAGCAGCCAAGGACTAGCGGAGACAGATACGCAGTATTTT. This gives the protein CASSQGLAETDTQYF.

The chain combines TRBV5-1 with TRBJ2-1; 8 bases map to TRBD2. Looked up from germline, CDR1 is SGHRS and CDR2 is YFSETQ. The CDR3 covers 16 residues. J gave up 4 bases and V 0 bases, and 6 bases lay outside the gene matches. The CDR3 DNA is TGCGCCAGCAGCTTGGTCCCTAGCGGGCCGTACAATGAGCAGTTCTTC. Translation: CASSLVPSGPYNEQFF.

The gene calls are TRBV28 and TRBJ2-7; 8 nucleotides align to TRBD2. The V gene end was trimmed by 6 bases and the J gene end by 6 bases; junction bases not matched to a gene: 19. Germline V CDR1 and CDR2: MDHEN, SYDVKM. The CDR3 is made up of 17 amino acids. CDR3: CASSPRRIREGRIEQYF. The CDR3 DNA is TGTGCCAGCAGCCCAAGGCGAATCCGGGAGGGACGAATCGAGCAGTACTTC.

The chain's CDR3 is CASSVMTSGDTDTQYF. DNA for the CDR3: TGTGCCAGCAGTGTTATGACTAGCGGTGACACAGATACGCAGTATTTT. The rearrangement joins TRBV2 to TRBJ2-3, with 9 bases identical to TRBD2. The junction had 7 bases not matched to a gene; V was cut back by 4 bases and J by 2 bases. Germline CDR1 is SNHLY and CDR2 is FYNNEI. This CDR3 has 16 residues. Using reference TRBV2 and TRBJ2-3 for the parts outside the CDR3, the full variable domain is EPEVTQTPSHQVTQMGQEVILRCVPISNHLYFYWYRQILGQKVEFLVSFYNNEISEKSEIFDDQFSVERPDGSNFTLKIRSTKLEDSAMYFCASSVMTSGDTDTQYFGPGTRLTVL.

V usage is TRBV18 and J usage is TRBJ1-3, with 7 positions matching TRBD1. The CDR3 extends over 16 amino acids. Trimming took 2 bases from V and 0 from J; bases not matched to a gene: 4. CDR1 and CDR2 (germline): KGHSH, LQKENI. The CDR3 sequence: CASSPSTGLSGNTIYF. In nucleotides, the CDR3 is TGTGCCAGCTCACCATCGACAGGGCTCTCTGGAAACACCATATATTTT.

The rearrangement uses TRBV27 and TRBJ2-2, with 14 bases lining up with TRBD2. This CDR3 region has 19 residues. CDR1 MNHEY and CDR2 SMNVEV come from the germline V gene (reference sequence). J gave up 5 bases and V 5 bases, and 13 bases lay outside the gene matches. The CDR3 DNA is TGTGCCAGCAGTACAGAGACTAGCGGGAGGGCCTTTCGGACCGGGGAGCTGTTTTTT. Its protein is CASSTETSGRAFRTGELFF.

Only one count was recorded for this clone. The V call is TRBV7-9, the J call TRBJ1-2, with D possibly being TRBD1 (5 bases). This CDR3 comprises 12 residues. Per the germline V gene, CDR1 is SEHNR and CDR2 is FQNEAQ (reference sequence). V lost 5 bases, J lost 6 bases, and 10 bases lay in between. The CDR3 here is CASSELGHGYTF. The CDR3, as DNA: TGTGCCAGCAGCGAACTGGGGCATGGCTACACCTTC.

This rearrangement joins TRBV11-2 to TRBJ1-4; D unclear. The V and J ends lost 2 bases and 8 bases respectively, with 15 bases between them. CDR1 and CDR2 (germline): SGHAT, FQNNGV. The CDR3 runs 15 residues. The CDR3 DNA follows: TGTGCCAGCAGCTTATCCTCCACCCCAGGAGAAAAACTGTTTTTT. It translates to CASSLSSTPGEKLFF.

V gene TRBV9 combines with J gene TRBJ1-2; the D gene is possibly TRBD1 (6 bases). V shed 5 bases and J shed 4 bases, with 30 bases lying between them. CDR3 length: 19 residues. Per germline, CDR1 SGDLS and CDR2 YYNGEE. In DNA form, the CDR3 reads TGTGCCAGCAGTCAGGGTGGGACACAGGTCTACCGGGCAGGCTATGGCTACACCTTC. Protein: CASSQGGTQVYRAGYGYTF.

The chain links TRBV28 to TRBJ1-2; D may be TRBD1 (5 bases). Germline V CDR1 and CDR2: MDHEN, SYDVKM. Deletions cut 4 bases from V and 6 bases from J, with 21 bases between. The CDR3 sequence is 16 residues long. CDR3 bases: TGTGCCAGCAGTTCCCCCGCCGGCCCCAGGGACGATGGCTACACCTTC. Protein product: CASSSPAGPRDDGYTF.

The genes are TRBV7-9 and TRBJ2-7; D not certain. Deletions cut 2 bases from V and 6 bases from J, with 5 bases between. The germline V gene has CDR1 SEHNR and CDR2 FQNEAQ (reference sequence). This CDR3 contains 11 residues. CDR3 in amino acids: CASSLLFEQYF. Written as DNA, the CDR3 is TGTGCCAGCAGCTTATTATTCGAGCAGTACTTC.

The sample holds one count of this clone. CDR3 region: CASSLRGGLPSYEQYF. The CDR3 DNA reads TGTGCCAGCAGTCTCAGGGGTGGCCTCCCATCCTACGAGCAGTACTTC. The chain recombines TRBV28 with TRBJ2-7; tentatively, D is TRBD1 (6 bases). Germline V lookup: CDR1 MDHEN, CDR2 SYDVKM. V was pared by 5 bases and J by 1 base, with 18 bases between. The CDR3 is 16 amino acids.